The 28 T cell receptor beta chains in this list originate from one sample, sequenced in a study of T-cell memory formation after mild COVID-19. A single record per CDR3 protein comes from TCRdb applying MiXCR to the 5' RACE reads. Counted here are around 200,000 distinct CDR3 sequences, 25% to 35% occurring once; the ten biggest clones make up 10% to 12%. The sample taken for sequencing was PBMCs or a T cell subset sorted from them (not recorded which). The receptors come from an adult woman who had mild COVID-19 (a few samples of this study predate the infection). Cell type and time point are not known.

This sequence joins TRBV5-5 and TRBJ1-2; TRBD1 matches at 10 bases. Germline lookup yields CDR1 SGHKS and CDR2 YYEKEE (reference sequence). This CDR3 region has 16 residues. V dropped 3 bases and J dropped 0; count of bases not matched to a gene: 5. CDR3 sequence: CASSSGQGEPNYGYTF. The CDR3, as DNA: TGTGCCAGCAGCTCTGGACAGGGGGAACCTAACTATGGCTACACCTTC.

This clonotype came up a few times. The chain combines TRBV11-2 with TRBJ2-1, with a tentative D call TRBD1 (6 bases). V was shortened by 5 bases and J by 12 bases, with 14 bases between the two germline ends. Per the germline V gene, CDR1 is SGHAT and CDR2 is FQNNGV. The CDR3 has 12 residues. This chain's CDR3 is CASSQQGNRQFF. CDR3 nucleotide sequence: TGTGCCAGCAGCCAACAGGGTAACAGGCAGTTCTTC.

J is TRBJ1-3 and V is TRBV2, with D hard to call. Germline loops: CDR1 SNHLY, CDR2 FYNNEI. The CDR3 totals 15 residues. The V end lost 4 bases, the J end lost 0 bases, and 10 bases lay between the germline ends. The chain's CDR3 is CASSAKRASGNTIYF. In nucleotides, the CDR3 is TGTGCCAGCAGTGCGAAACGGGCCTCTGGAAACACCATATATTTT.

This clonotype was seen only once. The J gene is TRBJ2-3, the V gene TRBV3-1, with TRBD2 identical over 11 bases. Germline trimming cut 7 bases from V and 6 bases from J; bases unmatched to any gene: 9. The CDR3 is made up of 15 amino acids. The germline CDR1 and CDR2 sequences are LGHDT and YNNKEL (reference sequence). CDR3 amino acids: CASITSGGYLDTQYF. The CDR3 bases are TGTGCCAGCATCACTAGCGGGGGATATTTGGATACGCAGTATTTT.

There are a few counts of this clonotype. The CDR3 here is CATSRGAIISYNEQFF. CDR3 bases: TGTGCCACCAGCCGGGGAGCGATTATCTCCTACAATGAGCAGTTCTTC. V is TRBV24-1 and J is TRBJ2-1; TRBD2 might be the D (5 bases). The CDR3 is made up of 16 amino acids. The V end lost 7 bases, the J end lost 0 bases, and 15 bases lay between the germline ends. Germline loops: CDR1 KGHDR, CDR2 SFDVKD.

The rearrangement joins TRBV5-1 to TRBJ2-3; D unresolved. The CDR3 contains 14 residues. CDR1 and CDR2 from the germline V gene are SGHRS and YFSETQ. V lost 0 bases to trimming and J lost 2 bases, with 7 bases between them. The CDR3 coding sequence is TGCGCCAGCAGCTTGGGAAGAACCACAGATACGCAGTATTTT. This gives the protein CASSLGRTTDTQYF.

The chain is built from TRBV5-5 and TRBJ2-7; D may be TRBD2 (6 bases). Germline-derived CDR1 and CDR2 are SGHKS and YYEKEE (reference sequence). V lost 3 bases and J 3 bases, leaving 19 bases between the germline ends. CDR3 length equals 16 residues. CDR3 DNA: TGTGCCAGCAGCTCGTTGGAGGGAATCCGCCTCTACGAGCAGTACTTC. It encodes CASSSLEGIRLYEQYF.

The V and J genes are TRBV7-2 and TRBJ1-5, with D perhaps TRBD1 (6 bases). The CDR3 length is 15 residues. V lost 5 bases, J lost 6 bases, and 17 bases lay in between. Germline values: CDR1 SGHTA, CDR2 FQGNSA. CDR3 coding DNA: TGTGCCAGCAGCCGAAAAGGGGGGGGCGGTCAGCCCCAGCATTTT. Translating it yields CASSRKGGGGQPQHF.

There are a few counts of this clonotype. The rearrangement uses TRBV5-1 and TRBJ2-5; no clear D. This CDR3 region has 15 residues. In germline, CDR1 is SGHRS, CDR2 YFSETQ. Trimming cost V 1 base and J 4 bases, with 14 bases left between them. The CDR3 is CASSLSLGFRETQYF. CDR3 nucleotides: TGCGCCAGCAGCTTGAGTTTGGGTTTTCGAGAGACCCAGTACTTC.

The chain links TRBV6-1 to TRBJ1-1, with 7 positions matching TRBD1. Trimming took 7 bases from V and 1 from J; bases not matched to a gene: 9. The length of the CDR3 is 15 residues. The germline gives CDR1 MNHNS, CDR2 SASEGT. The CDR3 DNA sequence: TGTGCCAGCAAAAGCCGACAGGGTTCGAACACTGAAGCTTTCTTT. This codes for CASKSRQGSNTEAFF.

This clonotype was observed a few times. The chain carries TRBV7-6 and TRBJ2-1, with 9 bases identical to TRBD1. CDR1 and CDR2 from the germline V gene are SGHVS and FNYEAQ. V was pared by 5 bases and J by 4 bases, with 18 bases of the junction left unmatched. The CDR3 runs 19 residues. In nucleotides, the CDR3 is TGTGCCAGCAGCCAGAGGACAGGGGACGATGGTTGGTTGTACAATGAGCAGTTCTTC. As protein: CASSQRTGDDGWLYNEQFF. Full variable domain (missing parts from reference TRBV7-6 and TRBJ2-1): GAGVSQSPRYKVTKRGQDVALRCDPISGHVSLYWYRQALGQGPEFLTYFNYEAQQDKSGLPNDRFSAERPEGSISTLTIQRTEQRDSAMYRCASSQRTGDDGWLYNEQFFGPGTRLTVL.

The genes are TRBV12-3 or TRBV12-4 and TRBJ2-7; perhaps TRBD2 as D (5 bases). This CDR3 is 14 amino acids long. V was trimmed by 3 bases and J by 0 bases, leaving 9 bases between them. The CDR3 region has the DNA TGTGCCAGCAGTTTCCTCCGGGGCTCCTACGAGCAGTACTTC. Its protein product is CASSFLRGSYEQYF.

The rearrangement joins TRBV5-1 to TRBJ1-5; D uncertain. The CDR3 sequence is 14 residues long. CDR1 SGHRS and CDR2 YFSETQ come from the germline V gene. Between the trimmed V and J ends, which lost 4 bases and 5 bases, there was a span of 13 bases. The CDR3 sequence is CASSQDGGYQPQHF. The CDR3 DNA is TGCGCCAGCAGCCAGGACGGTGGTTATCAGCCCCAGCATTTT.

V and J are TRBV30 and TRBJ1-1, with D tentatively TRBD1 (6 bases). The CDR3 consists of 16 residues. The V end lost 2 bases, the J end lost 1 base, and 17 bases lay between the germline ends. Per germline, CDR1 GTSNPN and CDR2 SVGIG (reference sequence). CDR3 nucleotides: TGTGCCTGGAGTACCCTGACCGGACAGACGAACACTGAAGCTTTCTTT. This encodes CAWSTLTGQTNTEAFF.

The V call is TRBV5-1, the J call TRBJ2-3; D is ambiguous. Trimming pared 0 bases from V and 2 bases from J, leaving 13 bases between. Germline assignment: CDR1 SGHRS and CDR2 YFSETQ. The CDR3 totals 16 residues. CDR3 residues: CASSLVKATNTDTQYF. DNA of the CDR3: TGCGCCAGCAGCTTGGTTAAGGCTACCAACACAGATACGCAGTATTTT.

V gene TRBV24-1 combines with J gene TRBJ2-3; 9 nucleotides line up with TRBD2. This CDR3 is built from 16 residues. Germline CDR1 KGHDR, CDR2 SFDVKD. V gave up 4 bases and J gave up 2 bases; unmatched junction bases: 6. The CDR3 nucleotides are TGTGCCACCAGTGACTCCCGACTAGCGGACACAGATACGCAGTATTTT. Amino acids: CATSDSRLADTDTQYF.

J is TRBJ2-1 and V is TRBV27, with D uncertain. Germline loops: CDR1 MNHEY, CDR2 SMNVEV (reference sequence). The V gene lost 6 bases and the J gene lost 6 bases, with 18 bases spanning the gap. The CDR3 is 15 amino acids. The CDR3 DNA is TGTGCCAGCAGCCCTATCTTGAGGCGAGGCAATGAGCAGTTCTTC. Protein product: CASSPILRRGNEQFF.

The chain links TRBV20-1 to TRBJ2-1, with 12 bases that match TRBD2. Germline V CDR1 and CDR2: DFQATT, SNEGSKA (reference sequence). The CDR3 is made up of 15 amino acids. Trimming at V came to 6 bases and at J to 4 bases, leaving 7 bases not matched to a gene. The CDR3 DNA reads as TGCAGTGCGGCTAGCGGGAGGGCCCTATACAATGAGCAGTTCTTC. Protein: CSAASGRALYNEQFF.

This clonotype came up many times. This rearrangement joins TRBV19 to TRBJ1-1; 8 nucleotides agree with TRBD1. Germline V gives CDR1 LNHDA, CDR2 SQIVND (reference sequence). There are 13 residues in the CDR3. V shed 9 bases, J shed 6 bases, and the junction held 9 bases outside the gene matches. The CDR3 sequence is CASQTTGVAEAFF. CDR3 coding DNA: TGTGCCAGCCAAACGACAGGGGTGGCTGAAGCTTTCTTT. The variable domain in full, with the rest retrieved from reference TRBV19 and TRBJ1-1, is DGGITQSPKYLFRKEGQNVTLSCEQNLNHDAMYWYRQDPGQGLRLIYYSQIVNDFQKGDIAEGYSVSREKKESFPLTVTSAQKNPTAFYLCASQTTGVAEAFFGQGTRLTVV.

The genes are TRBV24-1 and TRBJ2-7, with D perhaps matching TRBD1 (6 bases). The length of the CDR3 is 15 residues. Germline assignment: CDR1 KGHDR and CDR2 SFDVKD. V gave up 3 bases and J gave up 0 bases, with 11 bases separating them. The CDR3 region has the DNA TGTGCCACCAGTGATCCGACAGGTAGCTCCTACGAGCAGTACTTC. It yields the protein CATSDPTGSSYEQYF.

The table lists this clonotype with a few counts. The rearrangement joins TRBV21-1 to TRBJ2-7; the table calls TRBD1, which could not be checked here. TRBV21-1 is described as a pseudogene. CDR3 length equals 14 residues. As DNA, the CDR3 is TGTGCCAGCAGCAACCCGGGACAGGCCTACGAGCAGTACTTC. This encodes CASSNPGQAYEQYF.

The chain combines TRBV24-1 with TRBJ2-1; D not certain. Germline-derived CDR1 and CDR2 are KGHDR and SFDVKD. V was cut by 1 base and J by 10 bases, with 7 bases left in between. The CDR3 runs 12 residues. The CDR3 here is CATSDFKDEQFF. DNA for the CDR3: TGTGCCACCAGTGATTTTAAGGACGAGCAGTTCTTC.

The chain uses TRBV6-5 and TRBJ2-5, with TRBD2 matching 8 bases. The CDR3 has 20 residues. The germline V gene encodes CDR1 MNHEY and CDR2 SVGAGI. The J segment lost 2 bases and the V segment lost 6 bases, leaving 23 bases of the junction unmatched. The CDR3 loop is CASSPGVEREFFGIQETQYF. CDR3 coding DNA: TGTGCCAGCAGCCCAGGGGTTGAGCGGGAGTTTTTCGGAATACAAGAGACCCAGTACTTC.

This clonotype was observed a handful of times. The gene calls are TRBV20-1 and TRBJ2-7, with D hard to call. From germline, CDR1 is DFQATT and CDR2 SNEGSKA (reference sequence). The CDR3 has 11 amino acids. Trimming shortened V by 8 bases and J by 4 bases, and 12 bases separated the two germline ends. CDR3 DNA: TGCAGTCTCCCAGTCGGGTACGAGCAGTACTTC. This encodes CSLPVGYEQYF.

The rearrangement uses TRBV24-1 and TRBJ2-3; D is perhaps TRBD1 (6 bases). V was clipped by 5 bases and J by 6 bases, with 17 bases between them. The CDR3 is 15 amino acids. Germline V gives CDR1 KGHDR, CDR2 SFDVKD. The CDR3 protein is CATSAGTYIGDTQYF. The CDR3 DNA reads TGTGCCACCAGTGCTGGGACATACATAGGGGATACGCAGTATTTT.

The chain carries TRBV20-1 and TRBJ1-2; 9 bases agree with TRBD1. This CDR3 spans 15 amino acids. CDR1 is DFQATT and CDR2 is SNEGSKA in the germline V gene (reference sequence). Germline trimming cut 1 base from V and 6 bases from J; bases unmatched to any gene: 9. The CDR3 sequence: CSARASRDRVHGYTF. The CDR3 coding sequence is TGCAGTGCTAGAGCCTCCCGGGACAGGGTTCATGGCTACACCTTC.

The CDR3 nucleotides read TGTGCCAGCAGCGTTTTGGGGGCGAGGAACTATGGCTACACCTTC. Translated: CASSVLGARNYGYTF. The chain is built from TRBV12-3 or TRBV12-4 and TRBJ1-2; a possible D gene is TRBD1 (6 bases). Trimming left V 6 bases short and J 2 bases short, with 16 bases between. This CDR3 contains 15 residues.

This clonotype was observed a handful of times. The chain couples TRBV25-1 to TRBJ2-7, with 7 bases identical to TRBD1. The CDR3 contains 14 residues. J gave up 3 bases and V 8 bases, and 10 bases lay outside the gene matches. Germline CDR1 is MGHDK and CDR2 is SYGVNS. The CDR3 DNA reads TGTGCCAGCGGAACTACAGGGGCCTTCTACGAGCAGTACTTC. Translation: CASGTTGAFYEQYF.